Given below is one TCR beta chain in context. Its antigen remains unknown. The sample comes from a study of CD8 T cells in ankylosing spondylitis. Study-wide findings and caveats: Characteristic of ankylosing spondylitis blood, it appeared, was a TCR beta motif comprising roughly 8 highly homologous variants. Disease-linked clones reportedly showed significant enrichment in matched ankylosing spondylitis synovial fluid. Several of the motif variants were reported before in synovial fluid and blood from reactive arthritis.

The length of the CDR3 is 13 residues. The junction had 3 bases not matched to a gene; V was cut back by 3 bases and J by 6 bases. The germline V gene encodes CDR1 KGHSH and CDR2 LQKENI. It was by quantitative 5'-RACE with molecular barcodes that TCR beta libraries were made. One entry per CDR3 protein results from TCRdb running MiXCR on the 5' RACE reads. The sample has about 90,000 distinct CDR3 sequences, around 30% seen once. This clonotype was obtained from a male donor with ankylosing spondylitis or in good health (not recorded which). The gene calls are TRBV18 and TRBJ1-2; 8 bases map to TRBD1. Sequencing was done on a sample of blood, either unsorted or a sorted T cell fraction (not recorded which). This CDR3 is CASSPDREHGYTF. The CDR3 DNA follows: TGTGCCAGCTCACCGGACAGGGAGCATGGCTACACCTTC.